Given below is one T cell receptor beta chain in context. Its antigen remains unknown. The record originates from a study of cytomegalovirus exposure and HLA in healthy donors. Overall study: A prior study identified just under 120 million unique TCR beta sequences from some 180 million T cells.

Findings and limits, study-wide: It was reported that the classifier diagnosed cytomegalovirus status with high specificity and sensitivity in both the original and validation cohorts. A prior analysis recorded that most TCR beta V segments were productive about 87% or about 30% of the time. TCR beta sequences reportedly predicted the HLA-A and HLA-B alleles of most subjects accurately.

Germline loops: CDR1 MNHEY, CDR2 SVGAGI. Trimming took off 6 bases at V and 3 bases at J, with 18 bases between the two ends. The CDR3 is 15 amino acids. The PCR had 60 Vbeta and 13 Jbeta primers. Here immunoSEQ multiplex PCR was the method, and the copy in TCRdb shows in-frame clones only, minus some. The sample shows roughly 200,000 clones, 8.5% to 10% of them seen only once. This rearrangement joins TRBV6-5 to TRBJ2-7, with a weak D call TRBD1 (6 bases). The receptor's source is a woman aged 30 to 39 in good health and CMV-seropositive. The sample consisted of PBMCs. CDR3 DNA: TGTGCCAGCAGGCGGACGCAGGGGTCTTTCTACGAGCAGTACTTC. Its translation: CASRRTQGSFYEQYF.